The 10 T cell receptor beta chains below come from one sample, sequenced in a study of cytomegalovirus exposure and HLA in healthy donors. The PCR ran on 60 Vbeta and 13 Jbeta primers. The assay was immunoSEQ multiplex PCR, and TCRdb's table has in-frame clones only and misses some. The table records around 170,000 clones, roughly four fifths of them present only once. The sequencing sample was made of PBMCs. The receptors shown here come from a young woman in good health and CMV-seronegative.

This clone was counted a single time. The gene calls are TRBV9 and TRBJ2-5, with 10 bases that match TRBD1. The trim removed 4 bases at V and 1 base at J, leaving 10 bases unmatched. This CDR3 region has 17 residues. The germline CDR1 and CDR2 sequences are SGDLS and YYNGEE. The CDR3 spells CASSSLSGTGVQETQYF. In nucleotides, the CDR3 is TGTGCCAGCAGCTCACTCTCCGGGACAGGGGTCCAAGAGACCCAGTACTTC.

A few counts support this clone. Relative to the germline gene, one junction end is altered; a read error may explain this. V is TRBV19 and J is TRBJ1-4; 10 bases fit TRBD1. This CDR3 spans 19 amino acids. The V gene's germline CDR1 is LNHDA and CDR2 SQIVND (reference sequence). Here the CDR3 DNA reads TGTGCCAGTAGTATTCACAGGCCGGGACAGGGGCCTACTAGTGAAAAACTGTTTTTT. As protein: CASSIHRPGQGPTSEKLFF.

The chain links TRBV15 to TRBJ1-1; D might be TRBD1 (6 bases). This CDR3 is 13 amino acids long. V was trimmed by 2 bases and J by 6 bases, leaving 10 bases between them. Germline values: CDR1 LNHNV, CDR2 YYDKDF (reference sequence). In DNA, the CDR3 is TGTGCCACCAGCAGACAGGGGAGACCTGAAGCTTTCTTT. It codes for CATSRQGRPEAFF.

This sequence joins TRBV6-1 and TRBJ1-6; 9 bases are a match to TRBD1. The CDR3 runs 17 residues. The junction had 9 bases not matched to a gene; V was cut back by 4 bases and J by 5 bases. CDR1 and CDR2 from the germline V gene are MNHNS and SASEGT. The CDR3 DNA reads TGTGCCAGCAGTGTACTTGGGACAGGGTTGGATAATTCACCCCTCCACTTT. Translated: CASSVLGTGLDNSPLHF.

The genes are TRBV5-1 and TRBJ2-5, with D possibly TRBD1 on 6 matching bases. The J call may be in error: the DNA end matches TRBJ2-7 better. Germline CDR1 is SGHRS and CDR2 is YFSETQ. The CDR3 extends over 15 amino acids. The CDR3 DNA sequence: TGCGCCAGCAGCTTGGAGACAGGAGTATCCTACGAGCAGTACTTC. Protein sequence: CASSLETGVSYEQYF.

The chain has TRBV6-1 and TRBJ2-3; 9 nucleotides align to TRBD2. Germline CDR1 reads MNHNS; CDR2 reads SASEGT. The CDR3 extends over 16 amino acids. Trimming at V came to 1 base and at J to 3 bases, leaving 5 bases not matched to a gene. The CDR3 here is CASSEVSSGGTDTQYF. The CDR3 DNA follows: TGTGCCAGCAGTGAAGTTAGTAGCGGGGGTACAGATACGCAGTATTTT.

This clone was detected once. Here the CDR3 DNA reads TGTGCCAGTAGTATTGACAGAGCCCCAAACTATGGCTACACCTTC. Its translation is CASSIDRAPNYGYTF. The chain is built from TRBV19 and TRBJ1-2, with D possibly being TRBD1 (5 bases). V dropped 3 bases and J dropped 2 bases, with 13 bases sitting between them. Germline CDR1 LNHDA, CDR2 SQIVND (reference sequence). The CDR3 has 15 residues.

V gene TRBV18 combines with J gene TRBJ2-5; 11 nucleotides match TRBD2. Trimming at V came to 5 bases and at J to 5 bases, leaving 13 bases not matched to a gene. Germline loops: CDR1 KGHSH, CDR2 LQKENI. The CDR3 consists of 17 residues. The CDR3 nucleotides are TGTGCCAGCTCAACCACTCAGGAACTAGCGGGAGTTGAGACCCAGTACTTC. Translation gives CASSTTQELAGVETQYF. The full variable domain, completed using reference TRBV18 and TRBJ2-5, is NAGVMQNPRHLVRRRGQEARLRCSPMKGHSHVYWYRQLPEEGLKFMVYLQKENIIDESGMPKERFSAEFPKEGPSILRIQQVVRGDSAAYFCASSTTQELAGVETQYFGPGTRLLVL.

The chain is built from TRBV5-1 and TRBJ2-3; possibly TRBD1 for D (5 bases). CDR3 length: 15 residues. The V gene lost 5 bases and the J gene lost 6 bases, with 19 bases spanning the gap. The germline CDR1 and CDR2 sequences are SGHRS and YFSETQ. The CDR3 loop reads CASRMEFRAEDTQYF. The CDR3 nucleotides read TGCGCCAGCAGGATGGAGTTCAGGGCCGAGGATACGCAGTATTTT. The full variable domain, completed using reference TRBV5-1 and TRBJ2-3, is KAGVTQTPRYLIKTRGQQVTLSCSPISGHRSVSWYQQTPGQGLQFLFEYFSETQRNKGNFPGRFSGRQFSNSRSEMNVSTLELGDSALYLCASRMEFRAEDTQYFGPGTRLTVL.

This clone was observed a few times. The junction does not match germline at one end; this may be a read error. The chain links TRBV7-9 to TRBJ1-2; D is unresolved. Germline V gene sequence: CDR1 SEHNR, CDR2 FQNEAQ (reference sequence). This CDR3 has 14 residues. The CDR3 sequence is CSSSPPLGENGYTF. The CDR3 DNA follows: TGTTCCAGCAGCCCCCCCCTCGGGGAGAATGGCTACACCTTC.